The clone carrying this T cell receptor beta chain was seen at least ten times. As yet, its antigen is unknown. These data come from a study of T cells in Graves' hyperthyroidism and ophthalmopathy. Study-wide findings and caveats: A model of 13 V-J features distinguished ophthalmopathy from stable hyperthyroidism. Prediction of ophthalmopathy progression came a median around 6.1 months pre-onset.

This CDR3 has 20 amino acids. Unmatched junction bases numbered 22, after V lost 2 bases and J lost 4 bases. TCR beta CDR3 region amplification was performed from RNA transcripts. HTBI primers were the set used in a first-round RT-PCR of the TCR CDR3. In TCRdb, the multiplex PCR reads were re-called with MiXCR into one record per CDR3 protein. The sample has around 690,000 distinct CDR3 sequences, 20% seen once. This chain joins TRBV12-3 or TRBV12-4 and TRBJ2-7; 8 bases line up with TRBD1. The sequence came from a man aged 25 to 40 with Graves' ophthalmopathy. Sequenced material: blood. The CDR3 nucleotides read TGTGCCAGCAGTTTAAGGCCGTCTCTCTCTCTCGGGACAGGAAGGTACGAGCAGTACTTC. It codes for CASSLRPSLSLGTGRYEQYF.